This T cell receptor beta chain is from a study of patients and donors after allogeneic stem cell transplantation. In TCRdb, the RT-PCR reads were re-called with MiXCR into one record per CDR3 protein. The sample holds about a million distinct CDR3 sequences, more than 15% seen once. The CDR3 has 16 amino acids. Germline assignment: CDR1 SGHDT and CDR2 YYEEEE. V trimming: 3 bases; J trimming: 4 bases; junction bases outside the gene matches: 3. The clonotype originates from a human donor who was either an allogeneic HSCT recipient or a stem cell or donor lymphocyte infusion donor (not recorded which). It is not recorded whose cells these are; they may come from a transplant donor. The chain recombines TRBV5-6 with TRBJ2-1; 14 nucleotides match TRBD2. The specimen was blood, either unsorted or a sorted T cell fraction (not recorded which). DNA for the CDR3: TGTGCCAGCAGCTGGTGGACTAGCGGGAGGTACAATGAGCAGTTCTTC. Translation: CASSWWTSGRYNEQFF.